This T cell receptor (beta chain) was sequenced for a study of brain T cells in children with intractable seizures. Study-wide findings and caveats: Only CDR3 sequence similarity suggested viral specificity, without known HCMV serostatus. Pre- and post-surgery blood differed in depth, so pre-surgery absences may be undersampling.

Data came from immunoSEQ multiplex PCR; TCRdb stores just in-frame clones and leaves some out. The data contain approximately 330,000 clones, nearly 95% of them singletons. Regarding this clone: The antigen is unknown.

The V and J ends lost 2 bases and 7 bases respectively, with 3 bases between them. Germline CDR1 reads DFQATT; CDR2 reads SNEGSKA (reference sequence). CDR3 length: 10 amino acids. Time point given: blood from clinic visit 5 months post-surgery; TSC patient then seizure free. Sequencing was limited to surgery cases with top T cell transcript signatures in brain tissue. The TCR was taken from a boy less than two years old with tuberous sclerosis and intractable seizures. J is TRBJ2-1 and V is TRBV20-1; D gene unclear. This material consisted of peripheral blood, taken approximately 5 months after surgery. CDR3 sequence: CSARTNEQFF. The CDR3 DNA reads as TGCAGTGCTAGAACGAATGAGCAGTTCTTC.